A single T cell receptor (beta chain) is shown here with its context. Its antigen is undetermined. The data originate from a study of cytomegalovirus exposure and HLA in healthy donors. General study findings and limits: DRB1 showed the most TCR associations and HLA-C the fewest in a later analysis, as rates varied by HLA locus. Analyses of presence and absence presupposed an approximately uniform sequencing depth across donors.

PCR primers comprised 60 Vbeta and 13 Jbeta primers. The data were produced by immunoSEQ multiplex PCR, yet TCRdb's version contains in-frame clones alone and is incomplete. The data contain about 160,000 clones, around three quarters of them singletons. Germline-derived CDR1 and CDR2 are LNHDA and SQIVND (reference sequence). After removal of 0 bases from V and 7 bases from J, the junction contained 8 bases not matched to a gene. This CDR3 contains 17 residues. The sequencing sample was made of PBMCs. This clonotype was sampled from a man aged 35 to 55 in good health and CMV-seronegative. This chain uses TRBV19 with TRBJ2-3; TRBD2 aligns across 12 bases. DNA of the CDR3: TGTGCCAGTAGTATAGATTCGGAGGGACTAGCGGGCAATACGCAGTATTTT. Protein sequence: CASSIDSEGLAGNTQYF. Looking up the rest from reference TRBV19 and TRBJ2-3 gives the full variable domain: DGGITQSPKYLFRKEGQNVTLSCEQNLNHDAMYWYRQDPGQGLRLIYYSQIVNDFQKGDIAEGYSVSREKKESFPLTVTSAQKNPTAFYLCASSIDSEGLAGNTQYFGPGTRLTVL.